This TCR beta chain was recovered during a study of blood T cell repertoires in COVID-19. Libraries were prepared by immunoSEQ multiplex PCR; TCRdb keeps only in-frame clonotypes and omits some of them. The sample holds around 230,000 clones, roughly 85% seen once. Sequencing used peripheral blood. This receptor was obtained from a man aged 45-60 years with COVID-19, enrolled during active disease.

The CDR3 DNA reads as TGCAGCGTTGATTGGGGACAGGGCGAAGTAACGCAGTACTTC. Translated: CSVDWGQGEVTQYF. This rearrangement joins TRBV29-1 to TRBJ2-5; 9 bases map to TRBD1. V trimming: 3 bases; J trimming: 11 bases; junction bases outside the gene matches: 13. Per the germline V gene, CDR1 is SQVTM and CDR2 is ANQGSEA. CDR3 length equals 14 residues. Full variable domain (outside the CDR3, taken from reference TRBV29-1 and TRBJ2-5): SAVISQKPSRDICQRGTSLTIQCQVDSQVTMMFWYRQQPGQSLTLIATANQGSEATYESGFVIDKFPISRPNLTFSTLTVSNMSPEDSSIYLCSVDWGQGEVTQYFGPGTRLLVL.